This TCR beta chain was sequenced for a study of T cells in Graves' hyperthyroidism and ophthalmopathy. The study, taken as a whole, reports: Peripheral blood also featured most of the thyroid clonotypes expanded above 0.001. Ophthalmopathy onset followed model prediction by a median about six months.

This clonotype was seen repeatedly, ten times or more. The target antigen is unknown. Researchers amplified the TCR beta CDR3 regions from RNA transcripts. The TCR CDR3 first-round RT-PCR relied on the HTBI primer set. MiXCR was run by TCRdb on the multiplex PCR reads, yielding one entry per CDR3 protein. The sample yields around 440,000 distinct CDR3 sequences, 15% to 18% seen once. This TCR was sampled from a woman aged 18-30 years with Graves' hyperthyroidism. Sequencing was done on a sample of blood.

The CDR3 DNA is TGTGCCTGGAGTGGACAGGGCAACTATGGCTACACCTTC. This encodes CAWSGQGNYGYTF. V is TRBV30 and J is TRBJ1-2, with 7 bases fitting TRBD1. V shed 1 base, J shed 2 bases, and the junction held 1 base outside the gene matches. The CDR3 has 13 amino acids. Germline-derived CDR1 and CDR2 are GTSNPN and SVGIG (reference sequence).